The rows below give T cell receptor beta chains drawn from one sample of a study of T-cell reconstitution after alpha-beta-depleted transplantation in children. TCRdb re-called the PCR reads with MiXCR, one entry per CDR3 protein. This sample has 500,000 or so distinct CDR3 sequences, with about an eighth found just once. Sample: PBMCs, mostly from graft donor cells, taken 180 days after TCRalphabeta/CD19-depleted stem cell transplant. These receptors were taken from a female patient aged 2 to 10 who had a stem cell transplant for aplastic anemia, so the T cells may come from the graft donor. Both conserved end residues are part of each CDR3. The order of the fields is V gene, D gene, clone size, J gene, CDR3 protein, CDR3 DNA. D genes are given only for firm matches. Clone sizes are given selectively: once, few, many, or a class where the clone is expanded.

V gene: TRBV20-1
D gene: TRBD2
clone size: NA
J gene: TRBJ2-1
CDR3 protein: CSARVNSGRAVEQFF
CDR3 DNA: TGCAGTGCTAGAGTAAACAGCGGGAGGGCTGTTGAGCAGTTCTTC

V gene: TRBV5-1
D gene: NA
clone size: many
J gene: TRBJ2-5
CDR3 protein: CASSPRAAEYQETQYF
CDR3 DNA: TGCGCCAGCAGCCCCCGGGCAGCGGAGTACCAAGAGACCCAGTACTTC

V gene: TRBV12-3/TRBV12-4
D gene: TRBD2
clone size: NA
J gene: TRBJ2-1
CDR3 protein: CATGLAGGPSEQFF
CDR3 DNA: TGTGCCACAGGACTAGCGGGAGGGCCGAGCGAGCAGTTCTTC

V gene: TRBV27
D gene: NA
clone size: NA
J gene: TRBJ2-5
CDR3 protein: CASSPHNRNRQETQYF
CDR3 DNA: TGTGCCAGCAGCCCACACAATCGTAACAGGCAAGAGACCCAGTACTTC

V gene: TRBV29-1
D gene: TRBD1
clone size: NA
J gene: TRBJ1-1
CDR3 protein: CSGTDRGYTEAFF
CDR3 DNA: TGCAGCGGCACTGACAGGGGATACACTGAAGCTTTCTTT

V gene: TRBV14
D gene: NA
clone size: NA
J gene: TRBJ2-7
CDR3 protein: CASSQAFGGSHEQYF
CDR3 DNA: TGTGCCAGCAGCCAAGCCTTTGGGGGGTCCCACGAGCAGTACTTC

V gene: TRBV12-3/TRBV12-4
D gene: NA
clone size: NA
J gene: TRBJ1-1
CDR3 protein: CASTVLRNTEAFF
CDR3 DNA: TGTGCCAGCACCGTGCTGAGGAACACTGAAGCTTTCTTT

V gene: TRBV5-1
D gene: TRBD1
clone size: NA
J gene: TRBJ2-7
CDR3 protein: CASGGGQGVYEQYF
CDR3 DNA: TGCGCCAGCGGCGGCGGGCAGGGGGTATACGAGCAGTACTTC

V gene: TRBV5-6
D gene: NA
clone size: NA
J gene: TRBJ1-1
CDR3 protein: CASSLFTEAFF
CDR3 DNA: TGTGCCAGCAGCTTGTTCACTGAAGCTTTCTTT

V gene: TRBV5-4
D gene: TRBD2
clone size: once
J gene: TRBJ2-1
CDR3 protein: CASSSGTRGDNEQFF
CDR3 DNA: TGTGCCAGCAGCTCGGGGACTAGGGGGGACAATGAGCAGTTCTTC

V gene: TRBV12-3/TRBV12-4
D gene: TRBD2
clone size: NA
J gene: TRBJ2-3
CDR3 protein: CASSFLAGITDTQYF
CDR3 DNA: TGTGCCAGCAGTTTCCTAGCGGGTATCACAGATACGCAGTATTTT

V gene: TRBV18
D gene: TRBD1
clone size: many
J gene: TRBJ2-7
CDR3 protein: CASSKAIGQGESEQYF
CDR3 DNA: TGTGCCAGCTCAAAGGCAATCGGACAGGGCGAGTCCGAGCAGTACTTC

V gene: TRBV27
D gene: TRBD1
clone size: NA
J gene: TRBJ1-5
CDR3 protein: CASSSDRVVSNQPQHF
CDR3 DNA: TGTGCCAGCAGTTCCGACAGGGTCGTGAGCAATCAGCCCCAGCATTTT

V gene: TRBV24-1
D gene: TRBD1
clone size: few
J gene: TRBJ1-2
CDR3 protein: CATSDSLDRARNGYTF
CDR3 DNA: TGTGCCACCAGTGACTCACTAGACAGGGCGAGGAATGGCTACACCTTC

V gene: TRBV7-9
D gene: NA
clone size: many
J gene: TRBJ2-3
CDR3 protein: CASSLCRDGSTDTQYF
CDR3 DNA: TGTGCCAGCAGCTTATGCAGGGACGGCAGCACAGATACGCAGTATTTT

V gene: TRBV6-1
D gene: NA
clone size: NA
J gene: TRBJ2-7
CDR3 protein: CASRDDIVTYEQYF
CDR3 DNA: TGTGCCAGCAGGGACGACATCGTGACCTACGAGCAGTACTTC

V gene: TRBV12-3/TRBV12-4
D gene: NA
clone size: NA
J gene: TRBJ2-5
CDR3 protein: CASSPRDSGIQETQYF
CDR3 DNA: TGTGCCAGCAGTCCCCGGGATAGCGGAATCCAAGAGACCCAGTACTTC

V gene: TRBV12-3/TRBV12-4
D gene: NA
clone size: few
J gene: TRBJ1-5
CDR3 protein: CASSLRGRIGGQPQHF
CDR3 DNA: TGTGCCAGCAGTTTAAGGGGTAGGATCGGGGGTCAGCCCCAGCATTTT

V gene: TRBV5-1
D gene: NA
clone size: NA
J gene: TRBJ2-3
CDR3 protein: CASSLLARAADTQYF
CDR3 DNA: TGCGCCAGCAGTCTACTAGCTAGAGCGGCAGATACGCAGTATTTT

V gene: TRBV10-3
D gene: NA
clone size: NA
J gene: TRBJ2-5
CDR3 protein: CAISEPTGDYQETQYF
CDR3 DNA: TGTGCCATCAGTGAGCCCACCGGGGACTACCAAGAGACCCAGTACTTC

V gene: TRBV7-9
D gene: NA
clone size: few
J gene: TRBJ1-6
CDR3 protein: CASSPTGLNSPLHF
CDR3 DNA: TGTGCCAGCAGCCCTACAGGGTTAAATTCACCCCTCCACTTT

V gene: TRBV12-3/TRBV12-4
D gene: TRBD1
clone size: few
J gene: TRBJ2-7
CDR3 protein: CASSPGQGAWEQYF
CDR3 DNA: TGTGCCAGCAGTCCGGGACAGGGGGCCTGGGAGCAGTACTTC

V gene: TRBV6-1
D gene: TRBD1
clone size: few
J gene: TRBJ1-2
CDR3 protein: CACYQTGGYGYTF
CDR3 DNA: TGTGCCTGCTACCAGACAGGGGGCTATGGCTACACCTTC

V gene: TRBV14
D gene: TRBD1
clone size: few
J gene: TRBJ1-2
CDR3 protein: CASSQVLSRDRKNYGYTF
CDR3 DNA: TGTGCCAGCAGCCAAGTGCTTAGTCGGGACAGGAAAAACTATGGCTACACCTTC

V gene: TRBV7-9
D gene: TRBD1
clone size: many
J gene: TRBJ1-3
CDR3 protein: CASSFTGAGNTIYF
CDR3 DNA: TGTGCCAGCAGCTTCACAGGGGCGGGAAACACCATATATTTT

V gene: TRBV28
D gene: TRBD2
clone size: few
J gene: TRBJ2-7
CDR3 protein: CASSRGVVSGRTYEQYF
CDR3 DNA: TGTGCCAGCAGTCGGGGGGTGGTTAGCGGGAGAACCTACGAGCAGTACTTC

V gene: TRBV29-1
D gene: NA
clone size: many
J gene: TRBJ2-1
CDR3 protein: CSVGSVEQFF
CDR3 DNA: TGCAGCGTTGGATCGGTTGAGCAGTTCTTC

V gene: TRBV15
D gene: TRBD2
clone size: few
J gene: TRBJ2-2
CDR3 protein: CATSRDRPGLAGVGTGELFF
CDR3 DNA: TGTGCCACCAGCAGAGATAGGCCAGGACTAGCGGGAGTCGGCACCGGGGAGCTGTTTTTT

V gene: TRBV14
D gene: NA
clone size: many
J gene: TRBJ2-2
CDR3 protein: CAWRELFF
CDR3 DNA: TGTGCTTGGAGGGAGCTGTTTTTT

V gene: TRBV29-1
D gene: NA
clone size: many
J gene: TRBJ2-1
CDR3 protein: CSVDLATSSYNEQFF
CDR3 DNA: TGCAGCGTTGACTTGGCGACCTCCTCCTACAATGAGCAGTTCTTC

V gene: TRBV4-1
D gene: NA
clone size: many
J gene: TRBJ1-2
CDR3 protein: CASSQDLRDPYGYTF
CDR3 DNA: TGCGCCAGCAGCCAAGATCTCCGGGACCCCTATGGCTACACCTTC

V gene: TRBV28
D gene: NA
clone size: few
J gene: TRBJ2-1
CDR3 protein: CASSFVYGSSYNEQFF
CDR3 DNA: TGTGCCAGCAGTTTTGTCTACGGGAGCTCCTACAATGAGCAGTTCTTC

V gene: TRBV18
D gene: TRBD1
clone size: few
J gene: TRBJ2-7
CDR3 protein: CASSPAGTGSYEQYF
CDR3 DNA: TGTGCCAGCTCACCGGCCGGGACAGGGTCCTACGAGCAGTACTTC

V gene: TRBV4-3
D gene: TRBD2
clone size: few
J gene: TRBJ2-1
CDR3 protein: CASSPGASGKKRHNEQFF
CDR3 DNA: TGCGCCAGCAGCCCTGGGGCTAGCGGGAAGAAGCGGCACAATGAGCAGTTCTTC

V gene: TRBV20-1
D gene: NA
clone size: few
J gene: TRBJ1-2
CDR3 protein: CSARLGRAGVNYGYTF
CDR3 DNA: TGCAGTGCTAGACTCGGCAGGGCGGGGGTTAACTATGGCTACACCTTC

V gene: TRBV10-3
D gene: NA
clone size: many
J gene: TRBJ2-7
CDR3 protein: CAISDGATGPTSYEQYF
CDR3 DNA: TGTGCCATCAGTGATGGTGCGACAGGTCCAACCTCCTACGAGCAGTACTTC

V gene: TRBV4-3
D gene: TRBD1
clone size: few
J gene: TRBJ2-5
CDR3 protein: CASSRTGKGETQYF
CDR3 DNA: TGCGCCAGCAGCAGGACAGGGAAAGGGGAGACCCAGTACTTC

V gene: TRBV29-1
D gene: NA
clone size: many
J gene: TRBJ1-3
CDR3 protein: CSVRVGGPGNTIYF
CDR3 DNA: TGCAGCGTCAGGGTCGGGGGCCCAGGAAACACCATATATTTT

V gene: TRBV24-1
D gene: TRBD2
clone size: NA
J gene: TRBJ2-1
CDR3 protein: CATGEGTTSYNEQFF
CDR3 DNA: TGTGCCACCGGGGAGGGTACCACCTCCTACAATGAGCAGTTCTTC

V gene: TRBV7-2
D gene: TRBD1
clone size: NA
J gene: TRBJ2-7
CDR3 protein: CASSLVGQGDHEQYF
CDR3 DNA: TGTGCCAGCAGCTTAGTAGGGCAGGGGGACCACGAGCAGTACTTC

V gene: TRBV12-3/TRBV12-4
D gene: TRBD1
clone size: few
J gene: TRBJ2-5
CDR3 protein: CASSRDRSYQETQYF
CDR3 DNA: TGTGCCAGCAGCCGGGACAGGAGCTACCAAGAGACCCAGTACTTC

V gene: TRBV5-1
D gene: NA
clone size: many
J gene: TRBJ1-2
CDR3 protein: CASSLEQADGYTF
CDR3 DNA: TGCGCCAGCAGCTTGGAGCAGGCTGACGGCTACACCTTC